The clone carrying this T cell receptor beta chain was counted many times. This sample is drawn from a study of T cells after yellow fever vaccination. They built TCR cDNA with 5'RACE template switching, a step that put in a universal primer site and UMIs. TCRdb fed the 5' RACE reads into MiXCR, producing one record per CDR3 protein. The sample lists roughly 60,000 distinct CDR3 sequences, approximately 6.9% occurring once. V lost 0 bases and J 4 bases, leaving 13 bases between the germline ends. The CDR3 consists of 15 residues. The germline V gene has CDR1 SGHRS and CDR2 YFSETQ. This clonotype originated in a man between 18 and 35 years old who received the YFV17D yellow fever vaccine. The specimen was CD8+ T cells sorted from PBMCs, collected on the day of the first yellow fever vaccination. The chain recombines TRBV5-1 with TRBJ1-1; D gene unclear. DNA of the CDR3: TGCGCCAGCAGCTTGGCCAGTGGGTATGGCACTGAAGCTTTCTTT. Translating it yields CASSLASGYGTEAFF.